This T cell receptor (beta chain) was identified in a study of Graves' ophthalmopathy and Graves' hyperthyroidism. Whole-study context: Before any treatment was given, at initial diagnosis, peripheral blood was collected. General study results and limits: A 13-signature model separated ophthalmopathy from stable hyperthyroidism, about 88% sensitivity, around 79% specificity.

This CDR3 is built from 13 residues. Germline V CDR1 and CDR2: MNHEY, SVGAGI. V was pared by 6 bases and J by 0 bases, with 8 bases between. The authors amplified TCR beta CDR3 regions, and they did so from RNA transcripts for repertoire sequencing. Following a first-round RT-PCR that used HTBI primers, a second-round multiplex PCR was carried out. Each CDR3 protein is one row after TCRdb ran MiXCR on the multiplex PCR reads. There are about 740,000 distinct CDR3 sequences in the sample; roughly 41% occur only once, and approximately 46% lies in the top ten. About this clonotype: No antigen is known for it.

V and J are TRBV6-5 and TRBJ1-1, with D tentatively TRBD1 (5 bases). The clonotype was recovered from an adult man with Graves' ophthalmopathy. Sequencing was carried out using peripheral blood. Written as DNA, the CDR3 is TGTGCCAGCAGACGACAGCTGAACACTGAAGCTTTCTTT. Translation: CASRRQLNTEAFF.